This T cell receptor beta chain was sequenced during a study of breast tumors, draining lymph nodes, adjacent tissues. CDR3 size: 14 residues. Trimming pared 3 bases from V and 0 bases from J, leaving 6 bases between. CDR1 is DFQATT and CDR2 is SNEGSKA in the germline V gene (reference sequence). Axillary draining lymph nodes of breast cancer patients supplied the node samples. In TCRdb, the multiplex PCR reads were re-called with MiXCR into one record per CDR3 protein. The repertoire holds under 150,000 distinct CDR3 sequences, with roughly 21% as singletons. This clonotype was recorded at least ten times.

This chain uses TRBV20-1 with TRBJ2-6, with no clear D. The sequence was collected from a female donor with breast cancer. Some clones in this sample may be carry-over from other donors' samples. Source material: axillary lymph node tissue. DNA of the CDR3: TGCAGTGCTAGTCTGGGCTCTGGGGCCAACGTCCTGACTTTC. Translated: CSASLGSGANVLTF.